This T cell receptor beta chain stems from a study of cytomegalovirus exposure and HLA in healthy donors. Overall study findings and caveats: Productive status was seen about 90% or about 30% of the time for most TCR beta V segments in an earlier analysis. The study labeled fewer than 200 TCR beta chains cytomegalovirus-associated. The study reported that TCR beta sequences accurately predicted HLA-A and HLA-B alleles in most subjects.

This CDR3 is 15 amino acids long. The V gene's germline CDR1 is SEHNR and CDR2 FQNEAQ (reference sequence). Regarding this clone: No antigen is known for it. The junction does not match germline at one end; this may be a read error.

The PCR had 60 Vbeta and 13 Jbeta primers. Produced via immunoSEQ multiplex PCR; TCRdb's table is partial and in-frame only. The data hold some 170,000 clones, with under 80% observed a single time. This TCR was recovered from a human donor in good health. The chain employs TRBV7-9 and TRBJ2-7; 9 bases agree with TRBD1. Sequences were obtained from PBMCs. CDR3 sequence: CSSRIGGQGSYEQYF. The CDR3 nucleotides read TGTTCCAGCCGGATCGGGGGACAGGGTTCCTACGAGCAGTACTTC.